Shown below are 24 T cell receptor beta chains from a single sample sequenced in a study of spatial heterogeneity in lung cancer. TCRdb itself ran the 5' RACE reads through MiXCR, one entry per CDR3 protein. The data show some 78,000 distinct CDR3 sequences, about 7.8% seen once. Time point of the sample: sample taken at primary tumor resection. The sample was PBMCs, taken at surgery. These receptors originate from a male donor with early-stage non-small cell lung cancer.

In this sample, this clonotype turned up many times. The J gene is TRBJ1-5, the V gene TRBV7-2; no firm D call. Trimming took off 3 bases at V and 5 bases at J, with 14 bases between the two ends. The CDR3 has 15 residues. Germline V CDR1 and CDR2: SGHTA, FQGNSA. The CDR3, as DNA: TGTGCCAGCAGCTTTCGGTCAGGCTATGATCAGCCCCAGCATTTT. The encoded protein is CASSFRSGYDQPQHF.

This clonotype was observed at least ten times. The chain employs TRBV29-1 and TRBJ1-1; 10 bases line up with TRBD1. This CDR3 has 14 residues. The trim removed 1 base at V and 10 bases at J, leaving 9 bases unmatched. CDR1 is SQVTM, CDR2 ANQGSEA, per germline. CDR3 protein: CSVEGATGGIAAFF. The CDR3 DNA reads as TGCAGCGTTGAAGGTGCGACAGGGGGCATTGCAGCTTTCTTT.

This clonotype has just a few counts. The rearrangement joins TRBV27 to TRBJ2-3; D tentatively fits TRBD1 or TRBD2 (5 bases each). From germline, CDR1 is MNHEY and CDR2 SMNVEV (reference sequence). The CDR3 has 13 amino acids. This chain's CDR3 is CVLRGEATDTQYF. CDR3 DNA: TGTGTCCTTAGGGGAGAGGCAACAGATACGCAGTATTTT.

This clonotype was observed a handful of times. V and J are TRBV6-2 or TRBV6-3 and TRBJ2-7; D is unresolved. V was trimmed by 10 bases and J by 5 bases, leaving 24 bases between them. The CDR3 has 15 residues. Germline CDR1 reads MNHEY; CDR2 reads SVGEGT. The CDR3 region is CATQEPETGYDEQYF. In DNA form, the CDR3 reads TGTGCCACTCAGGAGCCGGAGACCGGATACGACGAGCAGTACTTC.

This clonotype was seen only a few times. The chain has TRBV12-3 or TRBV12-4 and TRBJ2-1; weak D call: TRBD2 (5 bases). This CDR3 comprises 16 residues. V was cut by 3 bases and J by 0 bases, with 12 bases left in between. This CDR3 reads CASSFSPGSSYNEQFF. The DNA of the CDR3 is TGTGCCAGCAGTTTCTCTCCGGGGAGCTCCTACAATGAGCAGTTCTTC.

The gene calls are TRBV12-3 or TRBV12-4 and TRBJ1-5, with D possibly TRBD1 on 5 matching bases. This CDR3 comprises 15 residues. The germline V and J ends were trimmed by 6 bases and 5 bases, with 17 bases remaining between them. CDR3 residues: CASRSTGLLDQPQHF. CDR3 sequence (DNA): TGTGCCAGCAGGTCTACAGGTCTTTTGGATCAGCCCCAGCATTTT.

Written as DNA, the CDR3 is TGTGCCAGCAGGCGTCTACGGCGGAATTGGCAGTTCTTC. This translates into CASRRLRRNWQFF. V is TRBV12-3 or TRBV12-4 and J is TRBJ2-1; D not resolved. The V end lost 6 bases, the J end lost 12 bases, and 18 bases lay between the germline ends. The CDR3 covers 13 residues.

This chain links TRBV24-1 with TRBJ1-2, with 10 bases matching TRBD1. There are 16 residues in the CDR3. CDR1 is KGHDR, CDR2 SFDVKD, per germline. The J segment lost 4 bases and the V segment lost 3 bases, leaving 7 bases of the junction unmatched. The CDR3 nucleotides read TGTGCCACCAGTGATCCACCGGGACAGGGGAGCTATGGCTACACCTTC. Translation gives CATSDPPGQGSYGYTF.

This clonotype was seen only a few times. The chain has TRBV5-6 and TRBJ2-1; tentatively, D is TRBD2 (5 bases). Trimming took 4 bases from V and 9 from J, leaving 11 bases between them. This CDR3 comprises 12 residues. Germline lookup yields CDR1 SGHDT and CDR2 YYEEEE. CDR3 in DNA: TGTGCCAGCAGCATTAGCGTTGGTGAGCAGTTCTTC. Protein product: CASSISVGEQFF.

This clonotype was observed at least ten times. This chain links TRBV30 with TRBJ1-1; D is uncertain. Germline CDR1 is GTSNPN and CDR2 is SVGIG (reference sequence). There are 12 residues in the CDR3. The germline V and J ends were trimmed by 0 bases and 1 base, with 3 bases remaining between them. CDR3 region: CAWSVSNTEAFF. The CDR3 bases are TGTGCCTGGAGTGTCTCGAACACTGAAGCTTTCTTT. The full variable domain, rest sourced from reference TRBV30 and TRBJ1-1, is SQTIHQWPATLVQPVGSPLSLECTVEGTSNPNLYWYRQAAGRGLQLLFYSVGIGQISSEVPQNLSASRPQDRQFILSSKKLLLSDSGFYLCAWSVSNTEAFFGQGTRLTVV.

This clonotype appeared many times. This sequence joins TRBV12-3 or TRBV12-4 and TRBJ2-1; D remains unclear. V lost 5 bases and J 10 bases, leaving 9 bases between the germline ends. The CDR3 is 11 residues long. CDR3 amino acids: CASSDFLEQFF. The CDR3 coding sequence is TGTGCCAGCAGTGACTTCCTAGAGCAGTTCTTC.

This chain uses TRBV11-2 with TRBJ2-1; 8 bases line up with TRBD2. Trimming removed 5 bases from V and 7 bases from J; junction bases left unmatched: 10. Germline V gene lookup returns CDR1 SGHAT and CDR2 FQNNGV. The CDR3 spans 15 residues. As DNA, the CDR3 is TGTGCCAGCAGCCCCCGACTAGCGACTTCAAATGAGCAGTTCTTC. As protein: CASSPRLATSNEQFF.

This clonotype is medium-sized. The rearrangement links TRBV27 to TRBJ2-3, with D uncertain. Trimming left V 9 bases short and J 4 bases short, with 14 bases between. The CDR3 sequence is 13 residues long. In germline, CDR1 is MNHEY, CDR2 SMNVEV (reference sequence). The CDR3 here is CASTSSAADTQYF. CDR3 in DNA: TGTGCCAGTACTTCGTCCGCGGCAGATACGCAGTATTTT.

This clonotype was recorded a few times. The J gene is TRBJ2-3, the V gene TRBV20-1, with 13 bases matching TRBD2. The CDR3 has 15 amino acids. The trim removed 4 bases at V and 4 bases at J, leaving 5 bases unmatched. The germline V gene has CDR1 DFQATT and CDR2 SNEGSKA (reference sequence). CDR3 protein: CSATQTSGRSDTQYF. The CDR3, as DNA: TGCAGTGCTACTCAGACTAGCGGGAGGTCAGATACGCAGTATTTT.

The genes are TRBV5-1 and TRBJ1-1, with D perhaps matching TRBD1 (5 bases). The CDR3 runs to 16 residues. Germline V lookup: CDR1 SGHRS, CDR2 YFSETQ. Trimming took off 0 bases at V and 0 bases at J, with 12 bases between the two ends. The CDR3 loop reads CASSLAQGYVNTEAFF. The CDR3 bases are TGCGCCAGCAGCTTGGCCCAGGGATATGTGAACACTGAAGCTTTCTTT.

This clonotype was recorded at least ten times. This chain uses TRBV29-1 with TRBJ1-4; D remains ambiguous. Germline-derived CDR1 and CDR2 are SQVTM and ANQGSEA. This CDR3 comprises 13 residues. Deletions cut 4 bases from V and 8 bases from J, with 14 bases between. The CDR3 spells CSVARDNEEKLFF. The DNA of the CDR3 is TGCAGCGTTGCTCGGGATAATGAAGAAAAACTGTTTTTT.

This clonotype was found many times. The chain combines TRBV30 with TRBJ2-5; 8 bases map to TRBD1. V was clipped by 6 bases and J by 5 bases; unmatched bases: 11. This CDR3 is 14 amino acids long. In germline, CDR1 is GTSNPN, CDR2 SVGIG (reference sequence). CDR3 in amino acids: CACDQGARRETQYF. The CDR3 nucleotides read TGTGCCTGCGATCAGGGGGCGCGTAGGGAGACCCAGTACTTC.

This clonotype occurred many times. The rearrangement links TRBV12-3 or TRBV12-4 to TRBJ2-1, with TRBD2 identical over 12 bases. This CDR3 has 16 amino acids. The junction had 8 bases not matched to a gene; V was cut back by 3 bases and J by 8 bases. CDR3 coding DNA: TGTGCCAGCAGTTTGGGGCTAGCGGGAGGGTTGGATGAGCAGTTCTTC. As protein: CASSLGLAGGLDEQFF.

CDR3 protein: CASSQDFSSGNTIYF. CDR3 bases: TGCGCCAGCAGCCAAGATTTTAGCTCTGGAAACACCATATATTTT. The chain employs TRBV4-1 and TRBJ1-3; no clear D gene. Trimming removed 0 bases from V and 0 bases from J, with 6 bases in between. CDR1 is MGHRA, CDR2 YSYEKL, per germline. The CDR3 sequence is 15 residues long.

This chain connects TRBV12-3 or TRBV12-4 to TRBJ2-7; the D is unclear. This CDR3 is built from 14 residues. V lost 1 base to trimming and J lost 2 bases, with 9 bases between them. The CDR3 loop reads CASSLGSRAYEQYF. In nucleotides, the CDR3 is TGTGCCAGCAGTTTAGGCAGTCGAGCCTACGAGCAGTACTTC.

This clonotype was seen ten or more times. The chain couples TRBV11-2 to TRBJ1-1; 8 positions agree with TRBD1. The germline V gene encodes CDR1 SGHAT and CDR2 FQNNGV. V gave up 3 bases and J gave up 10 bases; unmatched junction bases: 1. This CDR3 comprises 11 residues. The CDR3 nucleotides are TGTGCCAGCAGCTTGGGACAGGTAGCTTTCTTT. It translates to CASSLGQVAFF.

About this clonotype: Being one base from a much bigger clone, this may be a read error. V usage is TRBV7-6 and J usage is TRBJ2-3, with D uncertain. Germline V CDR1 and CDR2: SGHVS, FNYEAQ. The CDR3 runs 13 residues. The CDR3 nucleotides are TGTGTCAGCAGGCCCCTAGGCACAGATACGCAGTATTTT. It specifies CVSRPLGTDTQYF.

This clonotype was found many times. This rearrangement joins TRBV29-1 to TRBJ2-3; 7 bases agree with TRBD2. V trimming: 6 bases; J trimming: 10 bases; junction bases outside the gene matches: 7. The CDR3 runs to 11 residues. Germline V gene lookup returns CDR1 SQVTM and CDR2 ANQGSEA. CDR3: CSVDPGRAQYF. CDR3 nucleotide sequence: TGCAGCGTGGATCCAGGGAGGGCGCAGTATTTT.

This clonotype was seen just once. The chain has TRBV6-2 or TRBV6-3 and TRBJ1-1, with unresolved D. V shed 6 bases and J shed 4 bases, with 9 bases lying between them. The CDR3 length is 12 residues. Germline V gene data show CDR1 as MNHEY and CDR2 as SVGEGT. The CDR3 protein is CASSSVFTEAFF. The CDR3 nucleotides read TGTGCCAGCAGCAGTGTTTTCACTGAAGCTTTCTTT.